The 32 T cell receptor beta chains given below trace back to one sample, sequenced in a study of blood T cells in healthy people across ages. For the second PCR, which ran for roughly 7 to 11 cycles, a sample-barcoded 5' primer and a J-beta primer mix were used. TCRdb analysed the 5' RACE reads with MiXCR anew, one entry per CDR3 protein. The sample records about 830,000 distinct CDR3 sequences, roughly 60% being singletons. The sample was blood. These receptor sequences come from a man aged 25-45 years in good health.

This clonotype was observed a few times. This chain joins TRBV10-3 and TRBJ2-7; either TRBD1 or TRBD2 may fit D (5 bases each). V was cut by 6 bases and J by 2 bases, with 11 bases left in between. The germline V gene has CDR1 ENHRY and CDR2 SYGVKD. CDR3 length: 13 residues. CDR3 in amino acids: CAIRRDGTYEQYF. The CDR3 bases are TGTGCCATCAGACGGGACGGTACCTACGAGCAGTACTTC.

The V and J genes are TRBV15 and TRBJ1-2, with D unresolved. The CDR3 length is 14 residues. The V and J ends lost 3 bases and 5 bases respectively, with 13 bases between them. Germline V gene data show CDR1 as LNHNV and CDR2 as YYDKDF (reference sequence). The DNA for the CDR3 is TGTGCCACCAGCAGGGACCAATCGGGATATGGCTACACCTTC. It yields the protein CATSRDQSGYGYTF.

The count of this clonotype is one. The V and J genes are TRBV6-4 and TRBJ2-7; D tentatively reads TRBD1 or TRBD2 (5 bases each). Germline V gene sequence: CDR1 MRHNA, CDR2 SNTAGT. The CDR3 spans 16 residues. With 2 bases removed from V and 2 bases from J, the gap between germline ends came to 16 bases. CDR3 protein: CASSDTPGTDAYEQYF. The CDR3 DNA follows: TGTGCCAGCAGTGACACTCCCGGGACGGACGCCTACGAGCAGTACTTC.

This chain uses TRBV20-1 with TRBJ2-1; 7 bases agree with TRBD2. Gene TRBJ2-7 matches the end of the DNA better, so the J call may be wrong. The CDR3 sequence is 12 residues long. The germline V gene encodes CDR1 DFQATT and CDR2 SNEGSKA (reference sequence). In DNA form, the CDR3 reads TGCAGTGCGAAGCGGGGCCCCTACGAGCAGTACTTC. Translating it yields CSAKRGPYEQYF.

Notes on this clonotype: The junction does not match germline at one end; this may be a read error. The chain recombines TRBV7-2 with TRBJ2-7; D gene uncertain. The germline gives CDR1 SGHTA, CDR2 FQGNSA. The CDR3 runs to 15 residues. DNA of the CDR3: TGTGCCGGCAGCTTAGTAGTCGGTGCGCAAAGGGAGCAGTACTTC. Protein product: CAGSLVVGAQREQYF.

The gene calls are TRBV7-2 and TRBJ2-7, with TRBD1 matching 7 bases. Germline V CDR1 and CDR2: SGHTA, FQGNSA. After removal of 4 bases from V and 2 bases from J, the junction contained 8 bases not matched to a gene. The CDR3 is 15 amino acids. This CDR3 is CASSSGQLPTYEQYF. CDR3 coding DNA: TGTGCCAGCAGCTCGGGACAGTTACCTACCTACGAGCAGTACTTC.

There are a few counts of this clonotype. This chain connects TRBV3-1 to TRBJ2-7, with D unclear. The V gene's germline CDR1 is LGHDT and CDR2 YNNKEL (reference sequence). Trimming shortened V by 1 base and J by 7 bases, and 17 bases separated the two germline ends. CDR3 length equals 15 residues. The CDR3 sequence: CASSQGAGLRKEQYF. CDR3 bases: TGTGCCAGCAGCCAAGGTGCCGGTCTACGTAAAGAGCAGTACTTC.

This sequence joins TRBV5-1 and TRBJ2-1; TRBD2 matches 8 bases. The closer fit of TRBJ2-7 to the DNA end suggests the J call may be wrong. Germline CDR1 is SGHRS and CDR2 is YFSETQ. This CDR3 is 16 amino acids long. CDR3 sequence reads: CASSLRSGSSPYEQYF. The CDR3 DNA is TGCGCCAGCAGCTTGCGGAGCGGGAGCTCGCCCTACGAGCAGTACTTC.

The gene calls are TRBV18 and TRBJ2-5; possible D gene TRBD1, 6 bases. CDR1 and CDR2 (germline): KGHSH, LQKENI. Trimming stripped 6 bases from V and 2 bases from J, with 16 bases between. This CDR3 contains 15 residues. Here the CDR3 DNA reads TGTGCCAGCTCGCCGACAGGCAGATATCAAGAGACCCAGTACTTC. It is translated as CASSPTGRYQETQYF.

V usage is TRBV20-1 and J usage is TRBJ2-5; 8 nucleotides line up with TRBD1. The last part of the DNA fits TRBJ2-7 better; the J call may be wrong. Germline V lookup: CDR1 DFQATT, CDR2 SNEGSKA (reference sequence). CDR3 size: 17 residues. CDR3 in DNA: TGCAGTGCTAGAGTTGCGAGAGGACAGGGACTTACTTACGAGCAGTACTTC. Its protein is CSARVARGQGLTYEQYF.

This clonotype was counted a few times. CDR3 residues: CASSRQTANTEAFF. CDR3 in DNA: TGCGCCAGCAGCCGCCAGACTGCGAACACTGAAGCTTTCTTT. The gene calls are TRBV4-3 and TRBJ1-1; D is undetermined. Germline V gene lookup returns CDR1 LGHNA and CDR2 YSLEER. V was clipped by 4 bases and J by 1 base, with 10 bases between them. The CDR3 contains 14 residues.

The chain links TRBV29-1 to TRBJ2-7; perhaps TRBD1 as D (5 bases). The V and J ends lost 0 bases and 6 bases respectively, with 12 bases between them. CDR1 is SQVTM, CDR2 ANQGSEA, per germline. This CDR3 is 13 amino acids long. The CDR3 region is CSVEDPRRGEQYF. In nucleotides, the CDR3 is TGCAGCGTTGAAGATCCCCGAAGGGGCGAGCAGTACTTC.

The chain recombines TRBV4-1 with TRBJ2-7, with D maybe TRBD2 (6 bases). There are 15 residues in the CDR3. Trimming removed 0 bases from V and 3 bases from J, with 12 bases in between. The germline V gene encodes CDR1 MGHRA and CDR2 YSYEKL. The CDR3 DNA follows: TGCGCCAGCAGCCAAGATGAGCTGGAGGGCTACGAGCAGTACTTC. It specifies CASSQDELEGYEQYF.

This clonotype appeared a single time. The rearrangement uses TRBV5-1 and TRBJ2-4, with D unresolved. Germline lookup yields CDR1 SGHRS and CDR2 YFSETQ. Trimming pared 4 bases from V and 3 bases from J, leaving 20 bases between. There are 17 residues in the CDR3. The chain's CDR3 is CASSADPPERDKNIQYF. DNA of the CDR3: TGCGCCAGCAGCGCGGACCCCCCGGAAAGGGACAAAAACATTCAGTACTTC.

As DNA, the CDR3 is TGTGCCAGCAGTGAAGCTGGGACTTCCCTCACAGATACGCAGTATTTT. Translated: CASSEAGTSLTDTQYF. This rearrangement joins TRBV2 to TRBJ2-3; possible D gene TRBD2, 6 bases. The germline V gene encodes CDR1 SNHLY and CDR2 FYNNEI. V lost 0 bases, J lost 2 bases, and 12 bases lay in between. The CDR3 loop spans 16 amino acids.

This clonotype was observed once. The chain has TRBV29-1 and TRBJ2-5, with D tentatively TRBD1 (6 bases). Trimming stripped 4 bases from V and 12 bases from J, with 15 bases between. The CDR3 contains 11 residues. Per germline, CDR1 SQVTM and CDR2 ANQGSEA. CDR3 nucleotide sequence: TGCAGCGTTGCTCCTGGACAGACTGAGTACTTC. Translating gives CSVAPGQTEYF.

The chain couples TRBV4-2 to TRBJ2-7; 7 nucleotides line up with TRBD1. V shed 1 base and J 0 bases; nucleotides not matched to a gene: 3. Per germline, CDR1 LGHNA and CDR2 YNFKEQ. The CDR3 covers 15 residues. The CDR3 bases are TGTGCCAGCAGCCAAGTCTGGGACAGCTCCTACGAGCAGTACTTC. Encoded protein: CASSQVWDSSYEQYF.

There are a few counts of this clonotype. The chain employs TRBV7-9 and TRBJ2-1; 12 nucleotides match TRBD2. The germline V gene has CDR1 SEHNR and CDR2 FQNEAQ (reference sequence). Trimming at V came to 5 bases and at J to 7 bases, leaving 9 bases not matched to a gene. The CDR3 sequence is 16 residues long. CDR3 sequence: CASSPSGGARGNEQFF. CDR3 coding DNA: TGTGCCAGCAGCCCTAGCGGGGGGGCCAGAGGGAATGAGCAGTTCTTC.

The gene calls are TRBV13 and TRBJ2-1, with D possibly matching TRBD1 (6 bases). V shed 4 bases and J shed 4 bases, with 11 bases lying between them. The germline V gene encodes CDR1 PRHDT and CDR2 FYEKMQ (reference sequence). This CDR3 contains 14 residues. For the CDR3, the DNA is TGTGCCAGCAGCTCCCCGGACAGATACAATGAGCAGTTCTTC. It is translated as CASSSPDRYNEQFF.

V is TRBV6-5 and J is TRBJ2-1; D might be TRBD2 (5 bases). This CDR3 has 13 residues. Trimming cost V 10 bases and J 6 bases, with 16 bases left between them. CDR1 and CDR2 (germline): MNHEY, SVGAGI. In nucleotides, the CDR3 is TGTGCCACCAAAGGAGGCTGGCGCAATGAGCAGTTCTTC. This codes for CATKGGWRNEQFF.

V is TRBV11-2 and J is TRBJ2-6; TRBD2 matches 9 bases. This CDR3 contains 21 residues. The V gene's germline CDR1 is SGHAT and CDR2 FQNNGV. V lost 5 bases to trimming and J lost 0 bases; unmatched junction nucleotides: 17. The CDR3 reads CASSKPRLAGSSYSGANVLTF. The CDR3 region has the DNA TGTGCCAGCAGCAAACCGAGGCTAGCGGGATCCTCATACTCTGGGGCCAACGTCCTGACTTTC.

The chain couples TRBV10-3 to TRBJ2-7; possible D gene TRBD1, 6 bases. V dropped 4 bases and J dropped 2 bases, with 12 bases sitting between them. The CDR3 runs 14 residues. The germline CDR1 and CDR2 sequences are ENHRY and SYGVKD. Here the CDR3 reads CAISGQANTYEQYF. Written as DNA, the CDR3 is TGTGCCATCAGTGGACAGGCTAACACCTACGAGCAGTACTTC.

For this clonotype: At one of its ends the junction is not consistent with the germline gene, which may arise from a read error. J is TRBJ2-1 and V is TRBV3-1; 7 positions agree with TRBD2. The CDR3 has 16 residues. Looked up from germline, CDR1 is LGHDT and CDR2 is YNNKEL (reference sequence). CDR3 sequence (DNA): TGTGTCAGCAGCCGGGGAGGGGCGAACTCCTACAATGAGCAGTTCTTC. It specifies CVSSRGGANSYNEQFF.

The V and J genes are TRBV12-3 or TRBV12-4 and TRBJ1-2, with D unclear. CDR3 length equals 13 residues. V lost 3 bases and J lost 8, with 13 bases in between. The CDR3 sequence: CASSLRDAWGYTF. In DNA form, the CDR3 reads TGTGCCAGCAGTTTGAGAGACGCCTGGGGCTACACCTTC.

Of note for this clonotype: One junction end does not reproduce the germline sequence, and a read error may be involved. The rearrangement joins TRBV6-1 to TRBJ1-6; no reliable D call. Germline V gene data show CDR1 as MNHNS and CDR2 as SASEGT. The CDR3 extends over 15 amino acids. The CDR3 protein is CTSSGRRGSNSPLHF. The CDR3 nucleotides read TGTACCAGCAGCGGACGGCGGGGTAGTAATTCACCCCTCCACTTT.

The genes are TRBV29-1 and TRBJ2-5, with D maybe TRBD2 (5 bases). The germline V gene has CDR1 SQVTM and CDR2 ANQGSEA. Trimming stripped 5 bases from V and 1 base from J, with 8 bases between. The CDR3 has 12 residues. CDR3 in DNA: TGCAGCGTTCAGCGGTCCCAAGAGACCCAGTACTTC. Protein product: CSVQRSQETQYF.

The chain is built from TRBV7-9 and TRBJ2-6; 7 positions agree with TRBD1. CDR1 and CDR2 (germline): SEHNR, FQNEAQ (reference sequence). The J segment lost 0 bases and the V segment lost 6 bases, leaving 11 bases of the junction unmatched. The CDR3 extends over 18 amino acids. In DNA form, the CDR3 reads TGTGCCAGCAGTAAGATGAGAGGGGGCCACTCTGGGGCCAACGTCCTGACTTTC. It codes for CASSKMRGGHSGANVLTF.

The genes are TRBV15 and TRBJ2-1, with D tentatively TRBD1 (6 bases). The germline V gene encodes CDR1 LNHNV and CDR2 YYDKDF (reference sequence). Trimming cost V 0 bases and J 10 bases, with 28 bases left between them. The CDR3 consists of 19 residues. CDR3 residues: CATSRDGSSRLPKRGEQFF. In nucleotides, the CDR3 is TGTGCCACCAGCAGAGATGGGTCGTCCAGACTTCCAAAGAGGGGGGAGCAGTTCTTC. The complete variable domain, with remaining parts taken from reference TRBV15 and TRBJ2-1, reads DAMVIQNPRYQVTQFGKPVTLSCSQTLNHNVMYWYQQKSSQAPKLLFHYYDKDFNNEADTPDNFQSRRPNTSFCFLDIRSPGLGDTAMYLCATSRDGSSRLPKRGEQFFGPGTRLTVL.

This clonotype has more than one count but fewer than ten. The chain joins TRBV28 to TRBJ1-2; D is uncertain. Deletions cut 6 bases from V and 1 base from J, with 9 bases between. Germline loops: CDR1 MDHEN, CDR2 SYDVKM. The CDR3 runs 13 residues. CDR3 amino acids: CASRGLVNYGYTF. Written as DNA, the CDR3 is TGTGCCAGCAGAGGGTTAGTTAACTATGGCTACACCTTC.

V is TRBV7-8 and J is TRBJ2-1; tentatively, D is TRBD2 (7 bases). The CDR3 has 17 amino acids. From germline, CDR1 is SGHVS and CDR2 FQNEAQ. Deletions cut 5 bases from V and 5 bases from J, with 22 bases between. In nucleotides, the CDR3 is TGTGCCAGCAGCGCAGAGGTGGGGGGGGCCCAGAACAATGAGCAGTTCTTC. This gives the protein CASSAEVGGAQNNEQFF.

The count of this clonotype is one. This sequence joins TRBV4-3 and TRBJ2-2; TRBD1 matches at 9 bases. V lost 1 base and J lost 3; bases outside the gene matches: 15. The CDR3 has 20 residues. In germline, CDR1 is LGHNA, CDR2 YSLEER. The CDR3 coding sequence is TGCGCCAGCAGCCAAGCCCTGCCGCCACAGGGGGCCAGCGACACCGGGGAGCTGTTTTTT. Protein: CASSQALPPQGASDTGELFF.

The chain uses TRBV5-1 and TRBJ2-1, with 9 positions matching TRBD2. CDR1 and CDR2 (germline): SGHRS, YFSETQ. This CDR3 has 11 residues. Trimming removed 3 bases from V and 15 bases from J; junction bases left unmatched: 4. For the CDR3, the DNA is TGCGCCAGCAGCTCCGGGACTAGCACGTTCTTC. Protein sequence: CASSSGTSTFF.